This T cell receptor beta chain was recorded in a study of blood T cell repertoires in COVID-19. The CDR3 covers 14 residues. The junction had 6 bases not matched to a gene; V was cut back by 4 bases and J by 4 bases. Germline loops: CDR1 SQVTM, CDR2 ANQGSEA. Assay: immunoSEQ multiplex PCR; the TCRdb copy retains only in-frame clones and omits some. The data hold tens of thousands of clones, with about 85% observed a single time. Sequenced: peripheral blood. The chain is built from TRBV29-1 and TRBJ2-2; 7 bases are a match to TRBD2. The clonotype was recovered from a human donor in a cohort sampled during active COVID-19. The CDR3 nucleotides read TGCAGCGTTGGAGCGGGGCGAGGCACCGGGGAGCTGTTTTTT. The encoded protein is CSVGAGRGTGELFF.